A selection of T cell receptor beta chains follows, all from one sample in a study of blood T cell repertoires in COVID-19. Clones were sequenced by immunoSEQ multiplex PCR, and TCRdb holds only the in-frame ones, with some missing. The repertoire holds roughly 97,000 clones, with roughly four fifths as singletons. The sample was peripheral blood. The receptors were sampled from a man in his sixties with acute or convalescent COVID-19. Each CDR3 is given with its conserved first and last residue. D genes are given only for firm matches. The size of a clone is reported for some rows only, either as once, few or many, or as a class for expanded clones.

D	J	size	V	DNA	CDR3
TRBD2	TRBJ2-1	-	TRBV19	TGTGCCAGTAGTAAGGGAACTCCGGGACTAAGCACCCCATCCTACAATGAGCAGTTCTTC	CASSKGTPGLSTPSYNEQFF
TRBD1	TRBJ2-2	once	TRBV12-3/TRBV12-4	TGTGCCAGCAGTCTACAGGGGGCCGGGGAGCTGTTTTTT	CASSLQGAGELFF
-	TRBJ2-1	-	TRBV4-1	TGCGCCAGCAGCCGGGGGACTCCGAGCTCCTACAATGAGCAGTTCTTC	CASSRGTPSSYNEQFF
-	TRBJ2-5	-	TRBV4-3	TGCGCCAGCAGCCAAATGGCCAGCCAAGAGACCCAGTACTTC	CASSQMASQETQYF
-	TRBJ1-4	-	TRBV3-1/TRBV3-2	TGTGCCAGCAGCCTAGGGGGGGCGGGTAATGAAAAACTGTTTTTT	CASSLGGAGNEKLFF
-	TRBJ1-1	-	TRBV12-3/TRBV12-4	TGTGCCAGCATCAAAGGGGTAGGGGAAGCTTTCTTT	CASIKGVGEAFF
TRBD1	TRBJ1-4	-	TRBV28	TGTGCCAGCAGTTTAAATAGGGGGCGCGGGGAAAAACTGTTTTTT	CASSLNRGRGEKLFF
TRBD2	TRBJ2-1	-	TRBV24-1	TGTGCCACCACTGGGACTACCGCCTACAATGAGCAGTTCTTC	CATTGTTAYNEQFF
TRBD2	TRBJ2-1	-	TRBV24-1	TGTGCCACCGGGAGGGCTGCAAACAATGAGCAGTTCTTC	CATGRAANNEQFF
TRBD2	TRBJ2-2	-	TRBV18	TGTGCCAGCTCATTTCGTGAGGGAGGGGACACCGGGGAGCTGTTTTTT	CASSFREGGDTGELFF
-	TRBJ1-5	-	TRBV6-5	TGTGCCAGCAGGCGAATCCGGGACACCAATCAGCCCCAGCATTTT	CASRRIRDTNQPQHF
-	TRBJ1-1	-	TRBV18	TGTGCCAGCTCACCGGGCAGGGAGGGAACTGAAGCTTTCTTT	CASSPGREGTEAFF
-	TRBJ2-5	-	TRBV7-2	TGTGCCAGCAGCCCCAGGACAGCACAAGAGACCCAGTACTTC	CASSPRTAQETQYF
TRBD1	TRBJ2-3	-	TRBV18	TGTGCCAGCTCACCACTCCGACAGGGGTTGTCAGATACGCAGTATTTT	CASSPLRQGLSDTQYF
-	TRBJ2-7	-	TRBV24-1	TGTGCCACCAGTGAGCCAACAGGGAGGGGAACCTACGAGCAGTACTTC	CATSEPTGRGTYEQYF
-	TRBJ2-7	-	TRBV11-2	TGTGCCAGCACACGAATCGGCTACGAGCAGTACTTC	CASTRIGYEQYF
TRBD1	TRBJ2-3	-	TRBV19	TGTGCCAGTAGTGTGGACAGGGCCGTTCATACGCAGTATTTT	CASSVDRAVHTQYF
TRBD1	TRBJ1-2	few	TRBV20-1	TGCAGTGCTAGTGCTGGACAGGACGAAGGCTATGGCTACACCTTC	CSASAGQDEGYGYTF
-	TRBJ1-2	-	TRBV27	TGTGCCAGCAGTTTAGACCCCCGGGGGAACTATGGCTACACCTTC	CASSLDPRGNYGYTF
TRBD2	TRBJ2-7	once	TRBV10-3	TGTGCCATCAGTTCCGGGACTAGCGGGAGGGCCGCCTACGAGCAGTACTTC	CAISSGTSGRAAYEQYF
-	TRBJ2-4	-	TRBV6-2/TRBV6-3	TGTGCCAGCAGTTACCGGGCGGGAGCCAAAAACATTCAGTACTTC	CASSYRAGAKNIQYF
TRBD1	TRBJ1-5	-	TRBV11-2	TGTGCCAGCAGCTTGGGGGACAGGGGAAAGTCGGAACAGCCCCAGCATTTT	CASSLGDRGKSEQPQHF
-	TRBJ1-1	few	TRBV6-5	TGTGCCAGCAGTTGGGGACAGAACACTGAAGCTTTCTTT	CASSWGQNTEAFF
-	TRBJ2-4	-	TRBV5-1	TGCGCCAGCAGCTTTGGACAGATCACTCTAGCCAAAAACATTCAGTACTTC	CASSFGQITLAKNIQYF
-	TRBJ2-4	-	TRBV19	TGTGCCAGTAGTATGGACGGCGGGGTTGGCAAAAACATTCAGTACTTC	CASSMDGGVGKNIQYF
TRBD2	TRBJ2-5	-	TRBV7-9	TGTGCCAGCAGCTCGACTAGCGAACAAGAGACCCAGTACTTC	CASSSTSEQETQYF
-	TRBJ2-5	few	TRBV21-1	TGTGCCATCACCGGACTAGCGGAAGAGACCCAGTACTTC	CAITGLAEETQYF
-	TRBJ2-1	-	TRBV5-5	TGTGCCAGCAGCTTGGAGCCGGACAGCGGCCGCTACAATGAGCAGTTCTTC	CASSLEPDSGRYNEQFF
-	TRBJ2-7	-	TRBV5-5	TGTGCCAGCAGCTTGGTAGTAGGGGCCTCCTACGAGCAGTACTTC	CASSLVVGASYEQYF
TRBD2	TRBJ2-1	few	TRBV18	TGTGCCAGCTCACCACCGCAGCCTAGCGGGTTAGATGAGCAGTTCTTC	CASSPPQPSGLDEQFF
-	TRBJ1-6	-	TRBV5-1	TGCGCCAGCAGCTTGGGGGGGGGCGGTTCACCCCTCCACTTT	CASSLGGGGSPLHF
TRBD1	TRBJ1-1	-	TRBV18	TGTGCCAGCTCACTTAGGGACAGGGCTGAAGCTTTCTTT	CASSLRDRAEAFF
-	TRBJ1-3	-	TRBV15	TGTGCCACCAGCGCCATCAGAGGGTCTGGAAACACCATATATTTT	CATSAIRGSGNTIYF
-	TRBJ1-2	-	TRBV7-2	TGTGCCAGCAGCTTGACAGCCCTTACGTACGACTATGGCTACACCTTC	CASSLTALTYDYGYTF
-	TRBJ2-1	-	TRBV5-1	TGCGCCAGCAGCCCCGGACTATTCCCCAATGAGCAGTTCTTC	CASSPGLFPNEQFF
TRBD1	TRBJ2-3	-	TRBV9	TGTGCCAGCAGCTCATCGACAGGGGGCATAGATACGCAGTATTTT	CASSSSTGGIDTQYF
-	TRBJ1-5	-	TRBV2	TGTGCCAGCAATGCAGGGAATCAGCCCCAGCATTTT	CASNAGNQPQHF
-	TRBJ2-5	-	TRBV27	TGTGCCAGCAGGACGGGTTGGGAGACCCAGTACTTC	CASRTGWETQYF
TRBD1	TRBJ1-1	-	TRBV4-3	TGCGCCAGCAGCAGACAGGGGGCAAACACTGAAGCTTTCTTT	CASSRQGANTEAFF
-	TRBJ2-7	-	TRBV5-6	TGTGCCAGCACCCCCAAGCGGCCCTACGAGCAGTACTTC	CASTPKRPYEQYF
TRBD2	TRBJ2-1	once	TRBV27	TGTGCCAGCAGTCCGTATGGACTAGCCAATGAGCAGTTCTTC	CASSPYGLANEQFF
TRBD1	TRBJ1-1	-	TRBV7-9	TGTGCCAGCAGCCTAGGGCGGACAGGGCACACTGAAGCTTTCTTT	CASSLGRTGHTEAFF
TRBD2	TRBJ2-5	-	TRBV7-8	TGTGCCAGCAGCTTAGGGACTAGCAAGACCCAGTACTTC	CASSLGTSKTQYF
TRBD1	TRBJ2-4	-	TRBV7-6	TGTGCCAGCAGCCGGCATACACAGGGGGCCAAAAACATTCAGTACTTC	CASSRHTQGAKNIQYF
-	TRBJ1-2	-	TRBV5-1	TGCGCCAGCAGCTTGGGAGACAGGATTGATGGCTACACCTTC	CASSLGDRIDGYTF
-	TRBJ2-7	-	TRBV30	TGTGCCTGGGATGCAGGGGGGAGGTACGAGCAGTACTTC	CAWDAGGRYEQYF
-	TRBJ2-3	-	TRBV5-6	TGTGCCAGCACCTCCCTGGACAGCCGCGTGAATACGCAGTATTTT	CASTSLDSRVNTQYF
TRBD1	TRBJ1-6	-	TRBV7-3	TGTGCCAGCAGCGGGACAGGGAACGGTTCACCCCTCCACTTT	CASSGTGNGSPLHF
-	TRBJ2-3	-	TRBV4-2	TGTGCCAGCAGCCAGGGCAGGGATCGAGATACGCAGTATTTT	CASSQGRDRDTQYF
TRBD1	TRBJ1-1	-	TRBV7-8	TGTGCCAGCAGCCTCCGGGACAGGGGGCAATCAGCTTTCTTT	CASSLRDRGQSAFF
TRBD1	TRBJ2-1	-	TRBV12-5	TGTGCTAGTGGTTCCGGGACAGGGTTCTACAATGAGCAGTTCTTC	CASGSGTGFYNEQFF
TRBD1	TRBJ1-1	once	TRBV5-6	TGTGCCAGCAGCTCTGACAGGGGATCCGTTCGGGGCACTGAAGCTTTCTTT	CASSSDRGSVRGTEAFF
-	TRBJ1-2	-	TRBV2	TGTGCCAGCAGTGAACTGGGTGCAGGTTCATTGAGCTACACCTTC	CASSELGAGSLSYTF
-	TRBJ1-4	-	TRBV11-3	TGTGCCAGCAGCCCAGGCGGGGGGAGAGAAAAACTGTTTTTT	CASSPGGGREKLFF
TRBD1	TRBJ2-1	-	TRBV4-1	TGCGCCAGCAGCCCCACTGACAGGGTTGTGGGCAATGAGCAGTTCTTC	CASSPTDRVVGNEQFF
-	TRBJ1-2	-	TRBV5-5	TGTGCCAGCAGCTTAGGGAGTTACTTAAACTATGGCTACACCTTC	CASSLGSYLNYGYTF
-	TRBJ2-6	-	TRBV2	TGTGCCAGCAAGGACAGCCTCACCTCTGGGGCCAACGTCCTGACTTTC	CASKDSLTSGANVLTF
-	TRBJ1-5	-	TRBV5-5	TGTGCCAGCAGCTTCGGGGGGAGTGGATATCAGCCCCAGCATTTT	CASSFGGSGYQPQHF
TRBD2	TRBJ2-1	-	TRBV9	TGTGCCAGCAGCGTAGACTCTGGAGCGGGAGGGCCCCCTTTCTTC	CASSVDSGAGGPPFF
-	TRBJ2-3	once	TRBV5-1	TGCGCCAGCAGCTTGAGCGGCACAGATACGCAGTATTTT	CASSLSGTDTQYF